A selection of T cell receptor beta chains follows, all from one sample in a study of blood T cells in healthy people across ages. TCRdb re-analysed the 5' RACE reads in MiXCR, keeping a single row per CDR3 protein. The repertoire has roughly 680,000 distinct CDR3 sequences, roughly half of them found once; the top ten carry roughly 12%. Input material: blood. The origin of the receptors is a woman older than 75 in good health. Both conserved end residues are part of each CDR3. The order of the fields is D gene, clone size, J gene, V gene, CDR3 protein, CDR3 DNA. D genes are given only for firm matches. The listing skips clone size in some rows; elsewhere it reads once, few, many or a size class.

>NA|few|TRBJ1-6|TRBV20-1
CSAIGQSNNSPLHF
TGCAGTGCTATAGGGCAGTCTAATAATTCACCCCTCCACTTT
>TRBD1|NA|TRBJ1-2|TRBV5-1
CASSLQGWTGYTF
TGCGCCAGCAGCTTACAGGGGTGGACTGGCTACACCTTC
>TRBD1|NA|TRBJ2-7|TRBV12-3/TRBV12-4
CASGDRGYEQYF
TGTGCCAGCGGGGACAGGGGCTACGAGCAGTACTTC
>NA|many|TRBJ2-3|TRBV6-6
CTTGGAVTDTQYF
TGTACCACTGGAGGGGCGGTCACAGATACGCAGTATTTT
>TRBD2|NA|TRBJ2-3|TRBV6-5
CASSSTPASGSTDTQYF
TGTGCCAGCAGTTCTACCCCGGCTAGCGGAAGCACAGATACGCAGTATTTT
>NA|many|TRBJ2-1|TRBV7-9
CASSPPRGFF
TGTGCCAGCAGCCCCCCTAGAGGGTTCTTC
>NA|few|TRBJ2-1|TRBV11-2
CASSLVRGGAGNEQFF
TGTGCCAGCAGCTTAGTAAGGGGGGGGGCGGGGAATGAGCAGTTCTTC
>NA|few|TRBJ1-1|TRBV20-1
CSAQSSFDTEAFF
TGCAGTGCCCAGTCCTCTTTTGACACTGAAGCTTTCTTT
>TRBD1|NA|TRBJ2-7|TRBV7-2
CASSYTGTGGAYEQYF
TGTGCCAGCAGCTACACCGGGACAGGTGGGGCCTACGAGCAGTACTTC
>NA|NA|TRBJ2-4|TRBV20-1
CSARPIRGQNIQYF
TGCAGTGCTAGGCCGATCAGGGGCCAGAACATTCAGTACTTC
>NA|NA|TRBJ2-4|TRBV25-1
CASSELKEAKNIQYF
TGTGCCAGCAGTGAACTAAAGGAGGCCAAAAACATTCAGTACTTC
>NA|NA|TRBJ2-5|TRBV20-1
CSAPGLKRRLDREETQYF
TGCAGTGCCCCGGGGTTGAAGCGGAGGTTGGATCGGGAAGAGACCCAGTACTTC
>NA|once|TRBJ2-7|TRBV24-1
CATSDPYSYEQYF
TGTGCCACCAGTGACCCATACAGCTACGAGCAGTACTTC
>NA|NA|TRBJ2-3|TRBV10-3
CAIRQGPDTQYF
TGTGCCATCAGGCAGGGCCCAGATACGCAGTATTTT